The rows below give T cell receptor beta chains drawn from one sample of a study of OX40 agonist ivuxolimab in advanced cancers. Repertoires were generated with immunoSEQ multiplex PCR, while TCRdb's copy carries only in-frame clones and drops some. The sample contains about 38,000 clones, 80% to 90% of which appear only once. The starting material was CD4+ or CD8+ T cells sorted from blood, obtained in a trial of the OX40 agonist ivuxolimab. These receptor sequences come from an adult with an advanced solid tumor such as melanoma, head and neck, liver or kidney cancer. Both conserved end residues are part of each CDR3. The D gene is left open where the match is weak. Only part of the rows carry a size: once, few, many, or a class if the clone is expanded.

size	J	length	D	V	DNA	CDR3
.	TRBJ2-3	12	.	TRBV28	TGTGCCAGCAATGCTTACACAGATACGCAGTATTTT	CASNAYTDTQYF
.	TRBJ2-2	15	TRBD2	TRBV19	TGTGCCAGTAGTATTACTAGCGGACCCACCGGGGAGCTGTTTTTT	CASSITSGPTGELFF
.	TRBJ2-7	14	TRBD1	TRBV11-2	TGTGCCAGCAGCTACGGGACAGGGTCATACGAGCAGTACTTC	CASSYGTGSYEQYF
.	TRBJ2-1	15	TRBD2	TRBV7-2	TGTGCCAGCAGCTCCGGACTAGCGGCGCTCAATGAGCAGTTCTTC	CASSSGLAALNEQFF
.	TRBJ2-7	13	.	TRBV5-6	TGTGCCAGCAGCTTGGAGATGAGTTACGAGCAGTACTTC	CASSLEMSYEQYF
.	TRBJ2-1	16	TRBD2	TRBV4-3	TGCGCCAGCAGCCAGTCACTAGCGGGGGGGCACAATGAGCAGTTCTTC	CASSQSLAGGHNEQFF
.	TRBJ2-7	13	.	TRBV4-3	TGCGCCAGCAGCCAAGATCGGACAGACGAGCAGTACTTC	CASSQDRTDEQYF
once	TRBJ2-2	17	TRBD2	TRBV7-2	TGTGCCAGCAGCCCACGGGAGGCGGGGGGCAACACCGGGGAGCTGTTTTTT	CASSPREAGGNTGELFF
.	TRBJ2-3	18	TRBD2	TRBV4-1	TGCGCCAGCAGCCAGTTAACGACTAGCGGGGGGGCCGGGGATACGCAGTATTTT	CASSQLTTSGGAGDTQYF
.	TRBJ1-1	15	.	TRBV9	TGTGCCAGCAGCGTATATGGGGGCATGAACACTGAAGCTTTCTTT	CASSVYGGMNTEAFF
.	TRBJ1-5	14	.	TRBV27	TGTGCCAGCAAAATAGATCCTAGCAATCAGCCCCAGCATTTT	CASKIDPSNQPQHF
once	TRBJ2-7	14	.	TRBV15	TGTGCCACCAGCAGAGAAGGGACATTCTACGAGCAGTACTTC	CATSREGTFYEQYF
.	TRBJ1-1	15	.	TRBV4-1	TGCGCCAGCAGCCAACCAGGGGTCATGAACACTGAAGCTTTCTTT	CASSQPGVMNTEAFF
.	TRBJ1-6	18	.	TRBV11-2	TGTGCCAGCAGCTTATACTACGGCCGATTTCAAGGGGAATCACCCCTCCACTTT	CASSLYYGRFQGESPLHF
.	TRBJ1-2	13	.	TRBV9	TGTGCCAGCGAGGACGGGCAATTAGGGGGCTACACCTTC	CASEDGQLGGYTF
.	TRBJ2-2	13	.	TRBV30	TGTGCCTGCAGAGGTCTCCGAGGGGGGGAGCTGTTTTTT	CACRGLRGGELFF
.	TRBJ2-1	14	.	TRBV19	TGTGCCAGTAGTATCGCGGACTCGGTCGTTGTGCAGTTCTTC	CASSIADSVVVQFF
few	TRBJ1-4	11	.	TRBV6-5	TGTGCCAGCAGAGTGGCTGAAAAACTGTTTTTT	CASRVAEKLFF
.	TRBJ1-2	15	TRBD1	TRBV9	TGTGCCAGCAGCGTCGGGACAGGGGTTGGCTATGGCTACACCTTC	CASSVGTGVGYGYTF
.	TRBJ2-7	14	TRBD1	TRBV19	TGTGCCAGTAGTTTCGCCCGGGACAGCTACGAGCAGTACTTC	CASSFARDSYEQYF
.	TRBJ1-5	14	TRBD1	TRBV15	TGTGCCACCAGCAGGCAGGGGGCGTTTCAGCCCCAGCATTTT	CATSRQGAFQPQHF
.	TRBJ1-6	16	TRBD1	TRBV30	TGTGCCTGGAGTGCAGGACAGGGATCCTATAATTCACCCCTCCACTTT	CAWSAGQGSYNSPLHF
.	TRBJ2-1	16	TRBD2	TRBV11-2	TGTGCCAGCAGCTCCGCCAGCGGGGGGACCTACAATGAGCAGTTCTTC	CASSSASGGTYNEQFF
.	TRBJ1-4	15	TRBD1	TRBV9	TGTGCCAGCAGCCCACAGGGGGGCACTAATGAAAAACTGTTTTTT	CASSPQGGTNEKLFF
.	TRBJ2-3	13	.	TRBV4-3	TGCGCCAGCAGCCAAGAGGGCCCAGATACGCAGTATTTT	CASSQEGPDTQYF
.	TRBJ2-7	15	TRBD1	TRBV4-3	TGCGCCAGCAGCCAAGGGACAGGAAGCTCCTACGAGCAGTACTTC	CASSQGTGSSYEQYF
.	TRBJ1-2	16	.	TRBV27	TGTGCCAGCAGTTTACGGCCCCAGACGGGCTCTGAGGGCTACACCTTC	CASSLRPQTGSEGYTF
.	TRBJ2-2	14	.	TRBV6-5	TGTGCCAGCAGTTATGCGGCTGACACCGGGGAGCTGTTTTTT	CASSYAADTGELFF
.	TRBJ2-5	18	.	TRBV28	TGTGCCAGCACTTTTAGGGGGTCAAAAGACATGCACCAAGAGACCCAGTACTTC	CASTFRGSKDMHQETQYF
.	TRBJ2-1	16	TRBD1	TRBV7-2	TGTGCCAGCAGCTTATTGGGGACAGGGGCGATCAATGAGCAGTTCTTC	CASSLLGTGAINEQFF
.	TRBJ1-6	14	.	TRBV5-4	TGCGCCAGCAGACAAGATCAGCTTAATTCACCCCTCCACTTT	CASRQDQLNSPLHF
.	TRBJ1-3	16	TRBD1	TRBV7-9	TGTGCCAGCGGGGGCACAGGGGGAGGCGTTGGAAACACCATATATTTT	CASGGTGGGVGNTIYF
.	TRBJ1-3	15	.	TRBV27	.	CASSSSWQSGNTIYF
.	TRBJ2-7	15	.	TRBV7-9	TGTGCCAGCAGGCCCACCGGGACACGCTTCTACGAGCAGTACTTC	CASRPTGTRFYEQYF
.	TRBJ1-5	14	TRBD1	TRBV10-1	TGCGCCAGCATACAGGGGTTGAGCAATCAGCCCCAGCATTTT	CASIQGLSNQPQHF
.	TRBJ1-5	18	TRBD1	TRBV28	TGTGCCAGCAGTCCCCTGGACAGGGGGGACTATAGCAATCAGCCCCAGCATTTT	CASSPLDRGDYSNQPQHF
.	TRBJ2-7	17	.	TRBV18	TGTGCCAGCTCACCGCGCTTGGGCGGAGTGCTTGAGGACGAGCAGTACTTC	CASSPRLGGVLEDEQYF
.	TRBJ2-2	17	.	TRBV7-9	TGTGCCAGCAGCGGAGGCCCCGGGACAAAGAACACCGGGGAGCTGTTTTTT	CASSGGPGTKNTGELFF
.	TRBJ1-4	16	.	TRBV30	TGTGCCTGGAGTCAAAATCTAGATTTGCCTAATGAAAAACTGTTTTTT	CAWSQNLDLPNEKLFF
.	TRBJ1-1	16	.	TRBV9	TGTGCCAGCGCTCCCCGCGGGGCTGTATTGAACACTGAAGCTTTCTTT	CASAPRGAVLNTEAFF
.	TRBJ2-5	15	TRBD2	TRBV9	TGTGCCAGCAGCGTAGGTGTGGGGACTAGTGAGACCCAGTACTTC	CASSVGVGTSETQYF
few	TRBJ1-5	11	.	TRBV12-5	TGTGCTAGTGGCTCTGATCAGCCCCAGCATTTT	CASGSDQPQHF
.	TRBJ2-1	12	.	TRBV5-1	TGCGCCAGCAGCTTGGAGTGGGGTGAGCAGTTCTTC	CASSLEWGEQFF
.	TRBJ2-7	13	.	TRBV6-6	TGTGCCAGCAGTTACACCAGTGCCTACGAGCAGTACTTC	CASSYTSAYEQYF
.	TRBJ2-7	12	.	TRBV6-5	TGTGCCAGCTCGGGGGTGTCCTACGAGCAGTACTTC	CASSGVSYEQYF
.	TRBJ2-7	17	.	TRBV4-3	TGCGCCAGCAGCCAAGAATTTGCGGACAGAAGTTTCTACGAGCAGTACTTC	CASSQEFADRSFYEQYF
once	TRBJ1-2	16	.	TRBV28	TGTGCCAGCAAAGGACTTGGCGGGGTGTACGACTATGGCTACACCTTC	CASKGLGGVYDYGYTF